Following are 24 T cell receptor beta chains from one sample sequenced in a study of shared clonotypes between healthy human individuals. In the naive CD8 group, cells lacked CD45RO and were positively selected for CCR7, so terminally differentiated effector memory CD45RA+ cells were left out. Profiling relied on immunoSEQ multiplex PCR, and the TCRdb table lists in-frame clones only, not all of them. Of roughly 1,800,000 clones listed, about 95% are singletons. The specimen sequenced was naive CD8+ T cells sorted from blood. These receptor sequences come from a man younger than 35 in good health.

The chain links TRBV7-3 to TRBJ2-2, with no clear D. V gave up 5 bases and J gave up 6 bases, with 7 bases separating them. CDR1 and CDR2 (germline): SGHTA, FQGTGA. The length of the CDR3 is 12 residues. This CDR3 is CASSIGSGELFF. CDR3 coding DNA: TGTGCCAGCAGCATCGGGTCCGGGGAGCTGTTTTTT.

On this clone itself: Within the sample, other DNA sequences also encode this same CDR3. The chain joins TRBV4-1 to TRBJ2-7, with a tentative D call TRBD2 (6 bases). The germline V and J ends were trimmed by 4 bases and 2 bases, with 9 bases remaining between them. The CDR3 is made up of 13 amino acids. CDR1 MGHRA and CDR2 YSYEKL come from the germline V gene. Written as DNA, the CDR3 is TGCGCCAGCAGCCTGCGGGAAACCTACGAGCAGTACTTC. Protein: CASSLRETYEQYF.

Details on this clone: Other DNA sequences in this sample translate to the same CDR3. V gene TRBV19 combines with J gene TRBJ1-2, with no clear D. Germline V CDR1 and CDR2: LNHDA, SQIVND (reference sequence). The CDR3 consists of 13 residues. With 1 base removed from V and 4 bases from J, the gap between germline ends came to 7 bases. The CDR3 reads CASSIGTGYGYTF. The CDR3 DNA is TGTGCCAGTAGTATAGGCACCGGCTATGGCTACACCTTC.

This clone has only one observation. V usage is TRBV30 and J usage is TRBJ1-1; TRBD1 aligns across 9 bases. V trimming: 1 base; J trimming: 4 bases; junction bases outside the gene matches: 4. Germline assignment: CDR1 GTSNPN and CDR2 SVGIG (reference sequence). The length of the CDR3 is 14 residues. CDR3 sequence reads: CAWSDTGGLTEAFF. CDR3 DNA: TGTGCCTGGAGTGACACAGGGGGCCTCACTGAAGCTTTCTTT.

The V gene is TRBV9, the J gene TRBJ2-1; 9 bases fit TRBD2. Trimming at V came to 6 bases and at J to 6 bases, leaving 13 bases not matched to a gene. CDR1 and CDR2 (germline): SGDLS, YYNGEE. This CDR3 has 16 residues. Here the CDR3 reads CASNQLAGGPVNEQFF. CDR3 in DNA: TGTGCCAGCAACCAACTTGCGGGGGGGCCTGTCAATGAGCAGTTCTTC.

The gene calls are TRBV18 and TRBJ1-4, with D unclear. Germline lookup yields CDR1 KGHSH and CDR2 LQKENI. The CDR3 extends over 16 amino acids. Deletions cut 3 bases from V and 0 bases from J, with 11 bases between. The CDR3, as DNA: TGTGCCAGCTCACCTCCGGGGTTTGCAACTAATGAAAAACTGTTTTTT. This sequence encodes CASSPPGFATNEKLFF.

J is TRBJ2-7 and V is TRBV4-3; possible D gene TRBD1, 5 bases. Germline V CDR1 and CDR2: LGHNA, YSLEER. The length of the CDR3 is 16 residues. Trimming took off 4 bases at V and 0 bases at J, with 16 bases between the two ends. DNA of the CDR3: TGCGCCAGCAGCCCAGACAGTACTGGTCTCTCCTACGAGCAGTACTTC. This sequence encodes CASSPDSTGLSYEQYF.

V usage is TRBV12-5 and J usage is TRBJ2-5; D possibly corresponds to TRBD1 (5 bases). This CDR3 is 15 amino acids long. Trimming pared 1 base from V and 2 bases from J, leaving 11 bases between. The V gene's germline CDR1 is LGHNT and CDR2 FRNRAP. CDR3: CASGLGLDRQETQYF. In nucleotides, the CDR3 is TGTGCTAGTGGTTTGGGGTTAGACAGACAAGAGACCCAGTACTTC.

The chain has TRBV27 and TRBJ2-1, with TRBD2 identical over 11 bases. Losses at the gene ends were 2 bases for V and 6 bases for J; bases not matched to a gene: 6. This CDR3 has 16 residues. CDR1 MNHEY and CDR2 SMNVEV come from the germline V gene (reference sequence). The CDR3 bases are TGTGCCAGCAGTTTAGTGTTGGGACTAGCGGCCAATGAGCAGTTCTTC. This codes for CASSLVLGLAANEQFF.

This clone has just a few counts. This chain's CDR3 is CASSVLLDREAFF. The CDR3 DNA reads TGTGCCAGTAGTGTTCTCTTGGACAGGGAAGCTTTCTTT. The chain employs TRBV19 and TRBJ1-1; 7 nucleotides align to TRBD1. This CDR3 comprises 13 residues. V trimming: 5 bases; J trimming: 8 bases; junction bases outside the gene matches: 8. The germline CDR1 and CDR2 sequences are LNHDA and SQIVND (reference sequence).

The sample holds one count of this clone. The V and J genes are TRBV4-1 and TRBJ2-5; possible D gene TRBD1, 5 bases. Trimming shortened V by 0 bases and J by 4 bases, and 9 bases separated the two germline ends. From germline, CDR1 is MGHRA and CDR2 YSYEKL. The CDR3 is 14 amino acids. Here the CDR3 reads CASSQDRGGETQYF. CDR3 bases: TGCGCCAGCAGCCAAGATAGGGGTGGAGAGACCCAGTACTTC.

The J gene is TRBJ1-3, the V gene TRBV7-9, with D uncertain. V gave up 5 bases and J gave up 2 bases, with 19 bases separating them. This CDR3 contains 17 residues. Looked up from germline, CDR1 is SEHNR and CDR2 is FQNEAQ (reference sequence). CDR3 protein: CASSDSGLLYTGNTIYF. CDR3 in DNA: TGTGCCAGCAGCGACTCCGGACTGCTTTACACTGGAAACACCATATATTTT. Looking up the rest from reference TRBV7-9 and TRBJ1-3 gives the full variable domain: DTGVSQNPRHKITKRGQNVTFRCDPISEHNRLYWYRQTLGQGPEFLTYFQNEAQLEKSRLLSDRFSAERPKGSFSTLEIQRTEQGDSAMYLCASSDSGLLYTGNTIYFGEGSWLTVV.

This clone appeared once. This chain links TRBV6-6 with TRBJ2-1, with a possible D match to TRBD2 (5 bases). Trimming took 2 bases from V and 7 from J, leaving 12 bases between them. Germline V gene lookup returns CDR1 MNHNY and CDR2 SVGAGI (reference sequence). The CDR3 has 14 amino acids. The CDR3 loop is CASSYGSVSNEQFF. CDR3 sequence (DNA): TGTGCCAGCAGTTACGGTAGCGTTAGTAATGAGCAGTTCTTC.

The chain has TRBV27 and TRBJ2-2; 7 bases fit TRBD2. Germline-derived CDR1 and CDR2 are MNHEY and SMNVEV (reference sequence). The CDR3 contains 16 residues. The ends lost 1 base at V and 7 bases at J; junction bases unmatched: 9. The CDR3: CASSLWGGFGSGELFF. In DNA form, the CDR3 reads TGTGCCAGCAGTTTATGGGGGGGTTTTGGTAGCGGGGAGCTGTTTTTT.

This chain links TRBV13 with TRBJ1-1; 8 bases line up with TRBD1. V was pared by 2 bases and J by 5 bases, with 4 bases of the junction left unmatched. The CDR3 loop spans 14 amino acids. Germline V lookup: CDR1 PRHDT, CDR2 FYEKMQ (reference sequence). CDR3 sequence (DNA): TGTGCCAGCAGCTTATACAGGGGGACAACTGAAGCTTTCTTT. Residues: CASSLYRGTTEAFF.

Concerning this clone: At the DNA level, this CDR3 is encoded by other sequences in the same sample as well. This chain joins TRBV7-9 and TRBJ2-7; 9 positions agree with TRBD1. V lost 1 base, J lost 1 base, and 2 bases stayed unmatched. The CDR3 loop spans 15 amino acids. From germline, CDR1 is SEHNR and CDR2 FQNEAQ (reference sequence). Here the CDR3 reads CASSLETGGSYEQYF. The CDR3 nucleotides are TGTGCCAGCAGCTTAGAGACAGGGGGATCCTACGAGCAGTACTTC.

This clone appeared a single time. The sample contains more than one DNA sequence encoding this CDR3. J is TRBJ2-7 and V is TRBV7-2; D is unclear. The CDR3 loop spans 13 amino acids. The germline CDR1 and CDR2 sequences are SGHTA and FQGNSA. Trimming cost V 1 base and J 2 bases, with 6 bases left between them. CDR3 coding DNA: TGTGCCAGCAGCTTAGTGCCGGCCTACGAGCAGTACTTC. This sequence encodes CASSLVPAYEQYF.

The rearrangement links TRBV25-1 to TRBJ2-5; no firm D call. In germline, CDR1 is MGHDK, CDR2 SYGVNS. The V end lost 6 bases, the J end lost 5 bases, and 19 bases lay between the germline ends. This CDR3 contains 15 residues. The chain's CDR3 is CASSLSSPGRETQYF. CDR3 nucleotide sequence: TGTGCCAGCAGCCTAAGCTCGCCGGGCAGGGAGACCCAGTACTTC.

The chain combines TRBV10-3 with TRBJ2-3; D is perhaps TRBD2 (5 bases). CDR1 and CDR2 (germline): ENHRY, SYGVKD. The CDR3 runs 13 residues. V was clipped by 4 bases and J by 0 bases, with 5 bases between them. The chain's CDR3 is CAISGGSTDTQYF. The CDR3 coding sequence is TGTGCCATCAGTGGCGGGAGCACAGATACGCAGTATTTT.

V is TRBV10-2 and J is TRBJ2-7; 9 bases align to TRBD2. The CDR3 length is 14 residues. The V gene end was trimmed by 6 bases and the J gene end by 1 base; junction bases not matched to a gene: 4. Germline loops: CDR1 WSHSY, CDR2 SAAADI. The CDR3 is CASREAGGSYEQYF. In DNA form, the CDR3 reads TGCGCCAGCAGAGAAGCGGGAGGATCCTACGAGCAGTACTTC.

The chain uses TRBV5-6 and TRBJ2-5; weak D call: TRBD2 (6 bases). The germline V and J ends were trimmed by 3 bases and 4 bases, with 10 bases remaining between them. The germline gives CDR1 SGHDT, CDR2 YYEEEE. This CDR3 contains 13 residues. CDR3 in amino acids: CASSSQGGETQYF. The CDR3 DNA reads TGTGCCAGCAGCTCGCAGGGAGGAGAGACCCAGTACTTC.

The CDR3 nucleotides read TGTGCCAGCAGTTCGAATAGAGGGGGACTCTACGAGCAGTACTTC. This codes for CASSSNRGGLYEQYF. The genes are TRBV27 and TRBJ2-7; D may correspond to TRBD1 or TRBD2 (6 bases each). Between the trimmed V and J ends, which lost 4 bases and 3 bases, there was a span of 16 bases. The CDR3 consists of 15 residues. Germline V CDR1 and CDR2: MNHEY, SMNVEV (reference sequence).

The table lists this clone with a few counts. Other DNA sequences in the sample encode the same CDR3. The V call is TRBV9, the J call TRBJ2-7, with a tentative D call TRBD2 (6 bases). CDR3 size: 14 residues. V shed 2 bases and J shed 0 bases, with 9 bases lying between them. From germline, CDR1 is SGDLS and CDR2 YYNGEE. In DNA, the CDR3 is TGTGCCAGCAGCGTTGGAGGGAGCTCCTACGAGCAGTACTTC. This codes for CASSVGGSSYEQYF.

This clone appeared once. Other nucleotide sequences in the sample specify the same CDR3. The rearrangement joins TRBV7-9 to TRBJ1-2, with D tentatively TRBD1 (6 bases). V was clipped by 4 bases and J by 0 bases, with 6 bases between them. The CDR3 consists of 13 residues. Germline values: CDR1 SEHNR, CDR2 FQNEAQ (reference sequence). CDR3 region: CASSSGANYGYTF. The CDR3 region has the DNA TGTGCCAGCAGCTCAGGGGCTAACTATGGCTACACCTTC.